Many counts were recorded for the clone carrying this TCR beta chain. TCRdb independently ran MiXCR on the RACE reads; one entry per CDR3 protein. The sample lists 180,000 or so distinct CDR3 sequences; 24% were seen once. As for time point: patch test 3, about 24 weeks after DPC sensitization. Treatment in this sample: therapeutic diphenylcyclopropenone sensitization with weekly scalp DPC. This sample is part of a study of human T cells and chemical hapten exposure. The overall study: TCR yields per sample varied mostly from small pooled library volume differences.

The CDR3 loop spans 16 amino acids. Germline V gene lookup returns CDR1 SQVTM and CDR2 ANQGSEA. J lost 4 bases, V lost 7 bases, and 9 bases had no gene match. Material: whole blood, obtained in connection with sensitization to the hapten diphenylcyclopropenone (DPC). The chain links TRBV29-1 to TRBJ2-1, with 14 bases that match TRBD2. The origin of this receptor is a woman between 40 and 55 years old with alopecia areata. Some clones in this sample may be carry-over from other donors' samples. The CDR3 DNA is TGCAGCGCGGGACTAGCGGGAGTAGGAGGGTACAATGAGCAGTTCTTC. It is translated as CSAGLAGVGGYNEQFF.